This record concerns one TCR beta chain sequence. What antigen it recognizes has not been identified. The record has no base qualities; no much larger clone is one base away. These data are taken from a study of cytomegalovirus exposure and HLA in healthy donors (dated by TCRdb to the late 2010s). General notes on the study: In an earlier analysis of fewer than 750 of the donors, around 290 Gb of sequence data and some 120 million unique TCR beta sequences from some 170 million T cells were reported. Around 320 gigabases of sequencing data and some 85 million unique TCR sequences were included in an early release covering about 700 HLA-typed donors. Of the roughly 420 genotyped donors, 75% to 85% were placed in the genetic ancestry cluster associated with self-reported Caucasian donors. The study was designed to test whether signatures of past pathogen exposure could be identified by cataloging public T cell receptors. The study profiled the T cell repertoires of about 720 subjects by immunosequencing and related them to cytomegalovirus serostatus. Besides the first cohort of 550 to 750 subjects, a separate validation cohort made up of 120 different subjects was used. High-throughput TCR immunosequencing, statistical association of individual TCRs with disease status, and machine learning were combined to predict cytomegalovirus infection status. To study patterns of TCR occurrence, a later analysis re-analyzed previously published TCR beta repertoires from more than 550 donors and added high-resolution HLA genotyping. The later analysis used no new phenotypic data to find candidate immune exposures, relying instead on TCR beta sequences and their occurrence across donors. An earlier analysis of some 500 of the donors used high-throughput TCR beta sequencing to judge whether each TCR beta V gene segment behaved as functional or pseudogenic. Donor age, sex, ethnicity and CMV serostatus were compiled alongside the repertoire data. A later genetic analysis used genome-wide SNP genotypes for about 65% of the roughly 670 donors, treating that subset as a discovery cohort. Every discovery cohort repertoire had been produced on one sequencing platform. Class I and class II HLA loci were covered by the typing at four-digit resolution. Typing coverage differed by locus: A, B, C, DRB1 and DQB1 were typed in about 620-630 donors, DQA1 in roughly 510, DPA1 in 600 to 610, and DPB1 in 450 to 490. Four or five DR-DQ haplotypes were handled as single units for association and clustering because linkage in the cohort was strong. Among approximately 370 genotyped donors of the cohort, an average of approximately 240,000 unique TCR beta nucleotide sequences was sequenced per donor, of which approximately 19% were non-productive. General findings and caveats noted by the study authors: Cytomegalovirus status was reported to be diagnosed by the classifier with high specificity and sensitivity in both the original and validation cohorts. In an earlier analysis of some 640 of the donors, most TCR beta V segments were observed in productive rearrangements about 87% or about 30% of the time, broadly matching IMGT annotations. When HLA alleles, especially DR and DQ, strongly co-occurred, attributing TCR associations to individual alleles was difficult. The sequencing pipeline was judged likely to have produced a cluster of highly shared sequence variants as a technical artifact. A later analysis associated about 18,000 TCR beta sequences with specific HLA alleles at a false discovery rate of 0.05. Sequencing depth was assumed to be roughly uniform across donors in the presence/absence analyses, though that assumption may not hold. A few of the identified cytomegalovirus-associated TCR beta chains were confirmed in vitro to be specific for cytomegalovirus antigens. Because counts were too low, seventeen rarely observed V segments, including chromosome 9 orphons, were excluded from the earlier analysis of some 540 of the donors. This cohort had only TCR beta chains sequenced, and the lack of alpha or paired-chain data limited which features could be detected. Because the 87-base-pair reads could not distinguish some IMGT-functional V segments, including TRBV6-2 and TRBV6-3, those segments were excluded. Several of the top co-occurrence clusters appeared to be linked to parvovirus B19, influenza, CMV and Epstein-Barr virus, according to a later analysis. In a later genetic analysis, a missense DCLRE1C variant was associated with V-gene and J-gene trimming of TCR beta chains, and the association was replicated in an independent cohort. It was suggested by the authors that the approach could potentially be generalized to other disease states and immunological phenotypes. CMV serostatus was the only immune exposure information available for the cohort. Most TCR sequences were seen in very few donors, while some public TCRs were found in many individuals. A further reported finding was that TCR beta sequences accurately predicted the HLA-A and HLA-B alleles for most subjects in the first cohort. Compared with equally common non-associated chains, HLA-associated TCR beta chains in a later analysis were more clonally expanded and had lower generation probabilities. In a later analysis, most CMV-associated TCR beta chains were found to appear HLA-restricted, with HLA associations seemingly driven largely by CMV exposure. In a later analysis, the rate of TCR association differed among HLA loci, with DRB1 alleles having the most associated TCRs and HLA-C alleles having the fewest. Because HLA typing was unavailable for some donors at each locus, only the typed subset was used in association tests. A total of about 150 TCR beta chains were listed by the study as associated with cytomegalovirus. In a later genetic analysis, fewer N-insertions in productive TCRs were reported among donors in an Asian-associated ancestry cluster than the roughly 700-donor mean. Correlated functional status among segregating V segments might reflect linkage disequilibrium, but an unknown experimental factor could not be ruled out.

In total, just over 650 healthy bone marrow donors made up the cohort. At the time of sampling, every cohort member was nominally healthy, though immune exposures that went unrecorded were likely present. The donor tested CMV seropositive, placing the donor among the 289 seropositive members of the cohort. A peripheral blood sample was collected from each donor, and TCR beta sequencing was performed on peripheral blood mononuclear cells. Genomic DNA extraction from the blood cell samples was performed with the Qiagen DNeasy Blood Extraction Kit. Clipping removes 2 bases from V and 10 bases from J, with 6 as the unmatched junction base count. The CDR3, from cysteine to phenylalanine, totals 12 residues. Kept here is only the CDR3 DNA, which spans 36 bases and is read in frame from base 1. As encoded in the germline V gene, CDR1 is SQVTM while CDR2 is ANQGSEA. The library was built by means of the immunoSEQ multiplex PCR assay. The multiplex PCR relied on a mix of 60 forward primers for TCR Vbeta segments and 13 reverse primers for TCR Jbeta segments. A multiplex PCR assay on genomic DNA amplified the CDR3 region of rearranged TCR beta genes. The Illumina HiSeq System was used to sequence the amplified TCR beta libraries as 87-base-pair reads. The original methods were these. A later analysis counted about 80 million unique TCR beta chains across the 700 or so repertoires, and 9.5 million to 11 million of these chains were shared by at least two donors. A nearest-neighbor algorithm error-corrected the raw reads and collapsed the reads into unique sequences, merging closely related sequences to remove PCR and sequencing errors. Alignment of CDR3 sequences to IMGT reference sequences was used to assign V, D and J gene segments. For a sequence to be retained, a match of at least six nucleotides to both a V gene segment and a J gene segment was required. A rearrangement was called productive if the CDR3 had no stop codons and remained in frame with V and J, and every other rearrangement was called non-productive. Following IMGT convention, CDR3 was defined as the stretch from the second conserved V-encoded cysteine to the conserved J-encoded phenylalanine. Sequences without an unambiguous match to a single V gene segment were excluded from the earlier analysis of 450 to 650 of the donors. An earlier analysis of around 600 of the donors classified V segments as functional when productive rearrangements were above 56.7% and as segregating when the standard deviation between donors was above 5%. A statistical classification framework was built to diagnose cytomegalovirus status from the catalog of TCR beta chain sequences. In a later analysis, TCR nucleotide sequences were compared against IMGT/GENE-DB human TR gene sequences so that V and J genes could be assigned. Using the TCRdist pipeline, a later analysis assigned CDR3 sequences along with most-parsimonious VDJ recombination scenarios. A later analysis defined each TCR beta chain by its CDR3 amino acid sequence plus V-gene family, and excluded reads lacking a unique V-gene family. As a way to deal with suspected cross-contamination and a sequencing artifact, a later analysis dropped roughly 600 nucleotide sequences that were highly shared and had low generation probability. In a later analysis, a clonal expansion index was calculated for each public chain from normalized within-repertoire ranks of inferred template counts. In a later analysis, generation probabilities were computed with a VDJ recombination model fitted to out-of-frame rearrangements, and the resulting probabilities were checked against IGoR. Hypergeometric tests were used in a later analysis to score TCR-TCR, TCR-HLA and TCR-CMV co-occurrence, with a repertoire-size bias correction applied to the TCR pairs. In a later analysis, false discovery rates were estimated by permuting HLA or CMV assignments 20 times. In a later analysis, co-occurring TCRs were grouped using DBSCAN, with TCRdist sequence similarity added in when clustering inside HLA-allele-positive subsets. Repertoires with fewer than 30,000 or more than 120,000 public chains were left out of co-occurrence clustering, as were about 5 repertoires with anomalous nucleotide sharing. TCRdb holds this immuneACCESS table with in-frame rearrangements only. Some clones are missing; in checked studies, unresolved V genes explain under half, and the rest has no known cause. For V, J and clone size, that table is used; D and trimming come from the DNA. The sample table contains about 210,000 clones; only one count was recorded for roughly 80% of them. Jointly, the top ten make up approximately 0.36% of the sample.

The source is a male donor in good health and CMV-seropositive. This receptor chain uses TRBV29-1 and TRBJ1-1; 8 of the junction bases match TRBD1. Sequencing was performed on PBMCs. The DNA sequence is TGCAGCGTTGAAAGATGGGACAGGACAGCTTTCTTT. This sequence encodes CSVERWDRTAFF.